This TCR beta chain was recorded in a study of blood T cells in healthy people across ages. V gave up 3 bases and J gave up 3 bases, with 14 bases separating them. Germline-derived CDR1 and CDR2 are KGHSH and LQKENI. The CDR3 totals 15 residues. With a J-beta primer mix and a sample-barcoded 5' primer, a second PCR ran roughly 6 to 12 cycles. TCRdb passed the 5' RACE reads through MiXCR, listing each CDR3 protein once. The table lists around 870,000 distinct CDR3 sequences, around 28% of them singletons, with 15% to 20% in the top ten. Sequenced input: blood. The chain carries TRBV18 and TRBJ1-2, with a tentative D call TRBD1 (6 bases). This receptor was obtained from a woman of 80 years or more in good health. For the CDR3, the DNA is TGTGCCAGCTCACCGTCGGGGGGGGCACACTATGGCTACACCTTC. It specifies CASSPSGGAHYGYTF.